This T cell receptor beta chain was captured by sequencing in a study of CD8+ T cells in alopecia areata. Individuals with alopecia areata gave both lesional scalp punch biopsies and peripheral blood for collection. T lymphocytes (CD4+ and CD8+) were sorted from PBMCs. Points on this clone: Its specificity is not known.

General observations from the study: Scalp specimens additionally yield sequences from normal skin's resident alphabeta T cells. It was lesional scalp, especially alopecia totalis/universalis, that showed higher clonality than normal scalp.

Investigators isolated RNA and reverse transcribed it into cDNA to act as the sequencing template. The assay was immunoSEQ multiplex PCR, and TCRdb's table has in-frame clones only and misses some. The sample yields approximately 150,000 clones, approximately 45% seen once. The CDR3 sequence is 13 residues long. Trimming removed 1 base at V and 2 bases at J, with 5 bases between. Germline values: CDR1 LNHNV, CDR2 YYDKDF (reference sequence). The clonotype was recovered from a human donor with alopecia areata. The sequenced sample was CD4+ T cells sorted from blood. This chain uses TRBV15 with TRBJ2-5; D unclear. As DNA, the CDR3 is TGTGCCACCAGCAGAGGGGCACAAGAGACCCAGTACTTC. Residues: CATSRGAQETQYF. Full variable domain (outside the CDR3, taken from reference TRBV15 and TRBJ2-5): DAMVIQNPRYQVTQFGKPVTLSCSQTLNHNVMYWYQQKSSQAPKLLFHYYDKDFNNEADTPDNFQSRRPNTSFCFLDIRSPGLGDTAMYLCATSRGAQETQYFGPGTRLLVL.